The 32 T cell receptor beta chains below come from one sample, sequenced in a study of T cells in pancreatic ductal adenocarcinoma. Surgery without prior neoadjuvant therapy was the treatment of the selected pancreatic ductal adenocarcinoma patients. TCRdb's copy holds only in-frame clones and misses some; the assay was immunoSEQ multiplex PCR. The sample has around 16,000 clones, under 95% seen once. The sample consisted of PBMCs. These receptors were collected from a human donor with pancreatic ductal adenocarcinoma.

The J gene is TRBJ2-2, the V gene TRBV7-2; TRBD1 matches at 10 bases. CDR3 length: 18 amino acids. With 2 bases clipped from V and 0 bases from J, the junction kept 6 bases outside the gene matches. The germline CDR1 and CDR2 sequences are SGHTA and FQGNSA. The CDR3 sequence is CASSLSDRGPANTGELFF. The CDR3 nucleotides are TGTGCCAGCAGCTTAAGTGACAGGGGGCCCGCGAACACCGGGGAGCTGTTTTTT.

The CDR3 spells CSVRGSSGREGNEQFF. The CDR3 nucleotides are TGCAGCGTTCGGGGGTCTAGCGGGAGGGAGGGCAATGAGCAGTTCTTC. The V and J genes are TRBV29-1 and TRBJ2-1; TRBD2 aligns across 12 bases. The germline gives CDR1 SQVTM, CDR2 ANQGSEA. This CDR3 region has 16 residues. Unmatched junction bases numbered 11, after V lost 5 bases and J lost 6 bases.

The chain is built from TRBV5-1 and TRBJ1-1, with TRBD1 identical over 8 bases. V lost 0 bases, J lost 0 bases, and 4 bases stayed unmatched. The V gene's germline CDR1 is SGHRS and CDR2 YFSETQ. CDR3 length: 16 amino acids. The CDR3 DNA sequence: TGCGCCAGCAGCTTGGCCACAGGGGGGATGAACACTGAAGCTTTCTTT. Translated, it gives CASSLATGGMNTEAFF. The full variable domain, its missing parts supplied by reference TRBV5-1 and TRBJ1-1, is KAGVTQTPRYLIKTRGQQVTLSCSPISGHRSVSWYQQTPGQGLQFLFEYFSETQRNKGNFPGRFSGRQFSNSRSEMNVSTLELGDSALYLCASSLATGGMNTEAFFGQGTRLTVV.

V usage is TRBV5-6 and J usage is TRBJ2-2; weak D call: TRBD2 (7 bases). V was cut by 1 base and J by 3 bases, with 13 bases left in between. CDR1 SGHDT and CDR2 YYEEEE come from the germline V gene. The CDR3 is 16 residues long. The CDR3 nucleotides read TGTGCCAGCAGCTTGATCGGGGGGCCTGACACCGGGGAGCTGTTTTTT. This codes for CASSLIGGPDTGELFF.

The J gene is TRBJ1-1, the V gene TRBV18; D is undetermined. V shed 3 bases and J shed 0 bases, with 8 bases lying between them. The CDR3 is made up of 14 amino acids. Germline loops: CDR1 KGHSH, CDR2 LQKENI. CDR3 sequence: CASSPVRMNTEAFF. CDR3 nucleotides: TGTGCCAGCTCACCGGTAAGGATGAACACTGAAGCTTTCTTT.

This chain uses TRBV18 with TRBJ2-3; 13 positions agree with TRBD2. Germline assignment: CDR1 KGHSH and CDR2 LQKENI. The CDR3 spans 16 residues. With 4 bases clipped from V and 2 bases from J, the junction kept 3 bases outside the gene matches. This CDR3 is CASSQLAGGVTDTQYF. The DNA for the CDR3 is TGTGCCAGCTCACAACTAGCGGGAGGGGTCACAGATACGCAGTATTTT.

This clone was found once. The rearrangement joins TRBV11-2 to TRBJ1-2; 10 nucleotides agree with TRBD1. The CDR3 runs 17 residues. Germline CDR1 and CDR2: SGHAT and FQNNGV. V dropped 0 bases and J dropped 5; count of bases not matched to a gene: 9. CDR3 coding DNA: TGTGCCAGCAGCTTAGATGGCGACAGGGGGCCGGTTTATGGCTACACCTTC. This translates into CASSLDGDRGPVYGYTF.

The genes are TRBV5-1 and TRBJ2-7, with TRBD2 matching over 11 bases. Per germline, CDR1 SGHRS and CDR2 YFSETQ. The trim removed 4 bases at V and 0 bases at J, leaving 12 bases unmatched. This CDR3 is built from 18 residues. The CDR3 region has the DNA TGCGCCAGCAGCGCGGTCACGGGACTAGCGGTAGCCTCCTACGAGCAGTACTTC. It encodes CASSAVTGLAVASYEQYF.

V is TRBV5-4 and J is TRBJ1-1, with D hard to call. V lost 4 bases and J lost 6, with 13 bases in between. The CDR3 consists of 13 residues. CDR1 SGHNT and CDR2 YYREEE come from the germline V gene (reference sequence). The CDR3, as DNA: TGTGCCAGCAGCGCCGGTGTGGACGCTGAAGCTTTCTTT. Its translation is CASSAGVDAEAFF.

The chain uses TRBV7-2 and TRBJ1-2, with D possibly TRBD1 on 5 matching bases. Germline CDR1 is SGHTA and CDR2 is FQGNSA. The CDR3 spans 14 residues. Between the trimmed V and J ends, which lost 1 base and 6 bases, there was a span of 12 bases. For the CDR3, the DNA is TGTGCCAGCAGCTTAGGTGGGGCAGGAAATGGCTACACCTTC. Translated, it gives CASSLGGAGNGYTF.

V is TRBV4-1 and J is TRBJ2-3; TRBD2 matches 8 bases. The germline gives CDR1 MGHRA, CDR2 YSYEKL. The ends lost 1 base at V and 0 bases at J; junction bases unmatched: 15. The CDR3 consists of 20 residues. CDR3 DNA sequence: TGCGCCAGCAGCCAAGTGGTTTATCCGGGGGGGCCTCGGAGCACAGATACGCAGTATTTT. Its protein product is CASSQVVYPGGPRSTDTQYF.

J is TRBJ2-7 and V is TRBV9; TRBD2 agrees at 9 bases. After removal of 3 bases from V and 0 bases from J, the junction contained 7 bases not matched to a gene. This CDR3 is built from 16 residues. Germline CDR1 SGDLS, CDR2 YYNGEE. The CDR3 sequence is CASSGTSGYSSYEQYF. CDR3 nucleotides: TGTGCCAGCAGCGGAACTAGCGGGTATAGCTCCTACGAGCAGTACTTC. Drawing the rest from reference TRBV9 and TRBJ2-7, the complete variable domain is DSGVTQTPKHLITATGQRVTLRCSPRSGDLSVYWYQQSLDQGLQFLIQYYNGEERAKGNILERFSAQQFPDLHSELNLSSLELGDSALYFCASSGTSGYSSYEQYFGPGTRLTVT.

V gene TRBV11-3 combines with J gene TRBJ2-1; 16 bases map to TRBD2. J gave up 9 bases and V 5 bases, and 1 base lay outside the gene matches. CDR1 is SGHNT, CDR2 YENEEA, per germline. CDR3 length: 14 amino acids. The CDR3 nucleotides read TGTGCCAGCAGCGGGACTAGCGGGGGGGGTGAGCAGTTCTTC. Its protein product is CASSGTSGGGEQFF.

CDR3 nucleotides: TGTGCCAGCAGCTTGGTCTGGACAGGGGGCCCCTATGGCTACACCTTC. Translation: CASSLVWTGGPYGYTF. The rearrangement links TRBV5-6 to TRBJ1-2, with 11 bases matching TRBD1. The CDR3 runs to 16 residues. The J segment lost 4 bases and the V segment lost 0 bases, leaving 5 bases of the junction unmatched. CDR1 is SGHDT, CDR2 YYEEEE, per germline.

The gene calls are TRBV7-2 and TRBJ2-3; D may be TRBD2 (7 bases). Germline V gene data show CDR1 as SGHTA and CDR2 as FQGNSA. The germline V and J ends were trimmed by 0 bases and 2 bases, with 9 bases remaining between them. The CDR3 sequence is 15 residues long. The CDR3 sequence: CASSLAGGPTDTQYF. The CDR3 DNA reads TGTGCCAGCAGCTTAGCGGGGGGGCCCACAGATACGCAGTATTTT.

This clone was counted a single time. CDR3 protein: CASRRPGLSISGYTF. DNA for the CDR3: TGTGCCAGCCGAAGGCCAGGGCTCTCTATTTCTGGCTACACCTTC. The rearrangement links TRBV6-5 to TRBJ1-2; tentatively, D is TRBD1 (5 bases). V lost 8 bases to trimming and J lost 7 bases, with 23 bases between them. The CDR3 spans 15 residues. Germline assignment: CDR1 MNHEY and CDR2 SVGAGI.

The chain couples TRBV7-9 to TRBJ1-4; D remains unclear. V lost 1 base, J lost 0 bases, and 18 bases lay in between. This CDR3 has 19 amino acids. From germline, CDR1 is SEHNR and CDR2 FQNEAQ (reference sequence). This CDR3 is CASSLGLSRVLATNEKLFF. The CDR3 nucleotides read TGTGCCAGCAGCTTAGGTTTGAGCCGGGTGCTTGCAACTAATGAAAAACTGTTTTTT. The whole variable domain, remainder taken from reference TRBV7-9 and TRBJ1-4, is DTGVSQNPRHKITKRGQNVTFRCDPISEHNRLYWYRQTLGQGPEFLTYFQNEAQLEKSRLLSDRFSAERPKGSFSTLEIQRTEQGDSAMYLCASSLGLSRVLATNEKLFFGSGTQLSVL.

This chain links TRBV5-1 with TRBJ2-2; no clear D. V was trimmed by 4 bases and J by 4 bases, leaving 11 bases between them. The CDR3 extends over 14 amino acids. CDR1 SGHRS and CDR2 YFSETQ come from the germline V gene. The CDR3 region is CASSPPFTTGELFF. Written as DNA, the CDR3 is TGCGCCAGCAGCCCACCCTTCACCACCGGGGAGCTGTTTTTT.

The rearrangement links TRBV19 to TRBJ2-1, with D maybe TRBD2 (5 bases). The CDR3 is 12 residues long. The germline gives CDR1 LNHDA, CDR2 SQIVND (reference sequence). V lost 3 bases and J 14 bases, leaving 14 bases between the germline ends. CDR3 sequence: CASSMDWRKKFF. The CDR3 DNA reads TGTGCCAGTAGTATGGACTGGAGGAAGAAGTTCTTC.

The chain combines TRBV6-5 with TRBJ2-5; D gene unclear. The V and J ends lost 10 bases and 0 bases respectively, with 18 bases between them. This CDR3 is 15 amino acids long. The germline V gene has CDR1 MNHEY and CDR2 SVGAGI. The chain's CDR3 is CAIRNQNTNQETQYF. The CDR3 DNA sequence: TGTGCCATCAGGAACCAAAATACGAACCAAGAGACCCAGTACTTC.

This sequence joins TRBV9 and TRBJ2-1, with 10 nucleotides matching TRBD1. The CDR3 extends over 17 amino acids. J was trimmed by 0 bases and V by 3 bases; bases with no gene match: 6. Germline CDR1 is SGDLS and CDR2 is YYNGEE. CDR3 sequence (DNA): TGTGCCAGCAGCGCCTGGACAGGGGGGACCTCCTACAATGAGCAGTTCTTC. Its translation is CASSAWTGGTSYNEQFF.

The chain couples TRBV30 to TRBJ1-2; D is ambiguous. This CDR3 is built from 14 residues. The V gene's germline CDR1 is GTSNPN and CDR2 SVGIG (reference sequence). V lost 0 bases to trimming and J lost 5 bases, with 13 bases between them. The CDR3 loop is CAWSVGGLGYGYTF. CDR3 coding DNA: TGTGCCTGGAGTGTCGGAGGGCTGGGGTATGGCTACACCTTC. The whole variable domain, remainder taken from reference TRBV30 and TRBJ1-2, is SQTIHQWPATLVQPVGSPLSLECTVEGTSNPNLYWYRQAAGRGLQLLFYSVGIGQISSEVPQNLSASRPQDRQFILSSKKLLLSDSGFYLCAWSVGGLGYGYTFGSGTRLTVV.

The CDR3 nucleotides read TGTGCCAGCAGGCGCAGTGGATTGAGATACGAGCAGTACTTC. Protein product: CASRRSGLRYEQYF. V is TRBV2 and J is TRBJ2-7; no clear D gene. Germline CDR1 SNHLY, CDR2 FYNNEI. The CDR3 contains 14 residues. V lost 6 bases and J lost 4, with 16 bases in between.

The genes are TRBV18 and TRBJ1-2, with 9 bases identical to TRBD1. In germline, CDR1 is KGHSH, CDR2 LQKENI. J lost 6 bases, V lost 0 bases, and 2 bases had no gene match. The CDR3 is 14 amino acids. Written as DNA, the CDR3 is TGTGCCAGCTCACCACCTAGGGACAGGGATGGCTACACCTTC. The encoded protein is CASSPPRDRDGYTF.

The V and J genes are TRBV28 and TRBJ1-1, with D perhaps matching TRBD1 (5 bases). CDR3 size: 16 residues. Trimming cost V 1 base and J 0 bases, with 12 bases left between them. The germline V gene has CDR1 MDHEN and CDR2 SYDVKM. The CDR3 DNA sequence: TGTGCCAGCAGTTTATTTGTGGGGGTCATGAACACTGAAGCTTTCTTT. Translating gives CASSLFVGVMNTEAFF.

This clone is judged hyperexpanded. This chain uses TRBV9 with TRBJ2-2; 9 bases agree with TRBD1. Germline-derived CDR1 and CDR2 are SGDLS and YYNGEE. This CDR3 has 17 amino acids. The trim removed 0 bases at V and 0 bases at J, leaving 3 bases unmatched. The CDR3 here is CASSVVRDRANTGELFF. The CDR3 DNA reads TGTGCCAGCAGCGTAGTAAGGGACAGGGCGAACACCGGGGAGCTGTTTTTT.

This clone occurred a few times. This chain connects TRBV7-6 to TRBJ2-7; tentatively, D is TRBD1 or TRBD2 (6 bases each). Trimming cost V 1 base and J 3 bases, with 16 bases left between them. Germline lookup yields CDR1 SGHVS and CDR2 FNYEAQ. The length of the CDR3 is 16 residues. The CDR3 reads CASSLVVGGADYEQYF. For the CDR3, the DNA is TGTGCCAGCAGCTTAGTTGTCGGGGGCGCCGACTACGAGCAGTACTTC.

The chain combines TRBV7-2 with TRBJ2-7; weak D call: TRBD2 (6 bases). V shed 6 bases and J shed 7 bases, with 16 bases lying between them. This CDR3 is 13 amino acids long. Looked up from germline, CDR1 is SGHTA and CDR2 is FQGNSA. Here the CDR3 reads CASSGVSGGEQYF. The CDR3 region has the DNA TGTGCCAGCAGTGGAGTATCTGGGGGGGAGCAGTACTTC.

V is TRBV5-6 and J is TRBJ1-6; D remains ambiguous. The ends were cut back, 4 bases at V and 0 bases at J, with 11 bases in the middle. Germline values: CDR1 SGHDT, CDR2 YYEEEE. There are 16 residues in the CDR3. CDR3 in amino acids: CASSAGLSSYNSPLHF. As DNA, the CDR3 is TGTGCCAGCAGCGCCGGACTGAGCTCCTATAATTCACCCCTCCACTTT.

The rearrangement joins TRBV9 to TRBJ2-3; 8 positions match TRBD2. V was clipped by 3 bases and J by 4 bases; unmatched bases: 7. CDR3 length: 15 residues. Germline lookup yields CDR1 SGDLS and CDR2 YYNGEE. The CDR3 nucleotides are TGTGCCAGCAGCGGCGGGACTAGTAACGCAGATACGCAGTATTTT. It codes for CASSGGTSNADTQYF.

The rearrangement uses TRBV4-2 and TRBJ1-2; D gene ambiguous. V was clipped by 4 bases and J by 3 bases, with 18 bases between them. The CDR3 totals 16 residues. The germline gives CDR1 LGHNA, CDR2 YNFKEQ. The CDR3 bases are TGTGCCAGCAGCCCGGACCCAAGGGTTCCGGACTATGGCTACACCTTC. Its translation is CASSPDPRVPDYGYTF.

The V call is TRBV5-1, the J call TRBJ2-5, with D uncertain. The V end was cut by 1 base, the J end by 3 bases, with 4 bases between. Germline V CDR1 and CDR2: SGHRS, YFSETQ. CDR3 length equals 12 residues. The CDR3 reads CASSLPKETQYF. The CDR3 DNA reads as TGCGCCAGCAGCTTGCCCAAAGAGACCCAGTACTTC.